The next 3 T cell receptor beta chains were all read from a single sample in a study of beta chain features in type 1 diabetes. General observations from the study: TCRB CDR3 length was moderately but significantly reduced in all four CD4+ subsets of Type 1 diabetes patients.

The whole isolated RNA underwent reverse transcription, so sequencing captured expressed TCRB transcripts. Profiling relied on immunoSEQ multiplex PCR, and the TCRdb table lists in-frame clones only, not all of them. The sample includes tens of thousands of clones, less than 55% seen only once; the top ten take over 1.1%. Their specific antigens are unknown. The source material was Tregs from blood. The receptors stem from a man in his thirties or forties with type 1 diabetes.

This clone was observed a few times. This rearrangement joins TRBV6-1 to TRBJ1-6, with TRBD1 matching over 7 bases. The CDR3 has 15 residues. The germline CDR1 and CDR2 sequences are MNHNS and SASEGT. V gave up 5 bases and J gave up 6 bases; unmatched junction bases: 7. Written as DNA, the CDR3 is TGTGCCAGCAGTCACACAGGGGCTGGTAATTCACCCCTCCACTTT. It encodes CASSHTGAGNSPLHF.

This CDR3 is CASSLLAGGETQYF. The CDR3 nucleotides read TGTGCCAGCAGTTTATTAGCGGGAGGGGAGACCCAGTACTTC. The rearrangement joins TRBV28 to TRBJ2-5, with TRBD2 identical over 11 bases. Germline trimming cut 1 base from V and 5 bases from J; bases unmatched to any gene: 0. Germline CDR1 is MDHEN and CDR2 is SYDVKM. The CDR3 has 14 residues.

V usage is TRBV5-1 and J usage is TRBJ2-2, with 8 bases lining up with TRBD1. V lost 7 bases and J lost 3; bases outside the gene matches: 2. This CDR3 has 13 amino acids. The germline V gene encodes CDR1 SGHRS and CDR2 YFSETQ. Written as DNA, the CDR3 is TGCGCCAGCCAGGGGGCAGACACCGGGGAGCTGTTTTTT. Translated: CASQGADTGELFF.